The 2 T cell receptor beta chains in this list originate from one sample, sequenced in a study of healthy donors' naive CD4 and CD8 T cells. Each TCR library used around 540 ng of total RNA and a linear amplification protocol. TCRdb reprocessed the reads with MiXCR, giving one entry per CDR3 protein. The sample consists of roughly 200,000 distinct CDR3 sequences, about 70% of them appearing once. Sequences were obtained from naive CD4+ and CD8+ T cells sorted from blood, pooled from several donors. Source of these receptors: a pool of human donors in good health; the sample pools cells from several healthy donors.

V gene TRBV29-1 combines with J gene TRBJ1-2, with D possibly TRBD1 on 5 matching bases. The length of the CDR3 is 12 residues. Germline CDR1 reads SQVTM; CDR2 reads ANQGSEA. V shed 3 bases and J shed 4 bases, with 9 bases lying between them. This CDR3 reads CSVDLRAYGYTF. CDR3 sequence (DNA): TGCAGCGTTGATCTCAGGGCCTATGGCTACACCTTC. The entire variable domain, with the rest obtained from reference TRBV29-1 and TRBJ1-2, is as follows: SAVISQKPSRDICQRGTSLTIQCQVDSQVTMMFWYRQQPGQSLTLIATANQGSEATYESGFVIDKFPISRPNLTFSTLTVSNMSPEDSSIYLCSVDLRAYGYTFGSGTRLTVV.

The rearrangement joins TRBV6-2 or TRBV6-3 to TRBJ2-5; D may be TRBD1 (6 bases). The V end lost 5 bases, the J end lost 5 bases, and 15 bases lay between the germline ends. Germline V gives CDR1 MNHEY, CDR2 SVGEGT. The CDR3 covers 14 residues. CDR3 region: CASSPEQGWETQYF. The CDR3 DNA reads as TGTGCCAGCAGTCCTGAACAGGGCTGGGAGACCCAGTACTTC.